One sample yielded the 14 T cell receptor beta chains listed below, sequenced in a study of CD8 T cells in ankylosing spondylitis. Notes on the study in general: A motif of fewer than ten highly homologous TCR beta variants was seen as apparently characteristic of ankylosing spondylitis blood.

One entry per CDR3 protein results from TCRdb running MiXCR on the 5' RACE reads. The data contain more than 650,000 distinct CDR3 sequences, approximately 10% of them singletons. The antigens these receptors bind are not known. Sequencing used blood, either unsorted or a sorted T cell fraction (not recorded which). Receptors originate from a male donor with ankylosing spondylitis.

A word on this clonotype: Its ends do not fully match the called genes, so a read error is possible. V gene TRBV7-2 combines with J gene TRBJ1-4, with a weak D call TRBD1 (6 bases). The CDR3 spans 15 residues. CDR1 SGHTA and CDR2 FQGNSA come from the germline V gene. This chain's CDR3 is CASSLADSLAEKLFF. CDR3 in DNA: TGTGCCAGCAGCCTAGCGGACAGCCTTGCGGAAAAACTGTTTTTT.

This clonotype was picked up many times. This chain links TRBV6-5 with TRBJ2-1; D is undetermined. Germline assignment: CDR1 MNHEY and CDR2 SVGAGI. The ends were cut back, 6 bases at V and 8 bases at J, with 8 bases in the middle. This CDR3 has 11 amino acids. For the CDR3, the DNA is TGTGCCAGCAGCCGCCGTCATGAGCAGTTCTTC. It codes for CASSRRHEQFF.

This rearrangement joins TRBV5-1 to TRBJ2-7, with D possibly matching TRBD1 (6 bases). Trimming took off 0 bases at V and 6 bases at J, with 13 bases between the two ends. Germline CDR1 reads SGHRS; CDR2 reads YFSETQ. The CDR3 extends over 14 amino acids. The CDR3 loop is CASSLEAGAVEQYF. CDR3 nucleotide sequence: TGCGCCAGCAGCTTGGAGGCAGGGGCTGTCGAGCAGTACTTC.

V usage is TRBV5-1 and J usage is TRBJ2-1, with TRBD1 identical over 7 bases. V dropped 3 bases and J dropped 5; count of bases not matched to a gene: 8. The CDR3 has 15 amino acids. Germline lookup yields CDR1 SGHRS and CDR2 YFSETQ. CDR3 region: CASSSTRQGDNEQFF. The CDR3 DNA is TGCGCCAGCAGCTCCACCCGACAGGGCGACAATGAGCAGTTCTTC. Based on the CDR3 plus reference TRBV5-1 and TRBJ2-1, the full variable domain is KAGVTQTPRYLIKTRGQQVTLSCSPISGHRSVSWYQQTPGQGLQFLFEYFSETQRNKGNFPGRFSGRQFSNSRSEMNVSTLELGDSALYLCASSSTRQGDNEQFFGPGTRLTVL.

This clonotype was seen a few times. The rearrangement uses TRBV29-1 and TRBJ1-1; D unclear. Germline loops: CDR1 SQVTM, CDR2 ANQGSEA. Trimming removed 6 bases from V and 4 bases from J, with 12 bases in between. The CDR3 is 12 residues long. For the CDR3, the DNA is TGCAGCGTCGGCCGGGAGGGCACTGAAGCTTTCTTT. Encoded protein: CSVGREGTEAFF. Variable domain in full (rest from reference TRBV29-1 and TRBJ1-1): SAVISQKPSRDICQRGTSLTIQCQVDSQVTMMFWYRQQPGQSLTLIATANQGSEATYESGFVIDKFPISRPNLTFSTLTVSNMSPEDSSIYLCSVGREGTEAFFGQGTRLTVV.

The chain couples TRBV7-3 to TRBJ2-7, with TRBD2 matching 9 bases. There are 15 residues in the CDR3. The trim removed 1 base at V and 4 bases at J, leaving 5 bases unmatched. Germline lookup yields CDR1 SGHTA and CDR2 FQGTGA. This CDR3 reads CASSLKAGGLYEQYF. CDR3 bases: TGTGCCAGCAGCTTAAAAGCGGGGGGCCTTTACGAGCAGTACTTC. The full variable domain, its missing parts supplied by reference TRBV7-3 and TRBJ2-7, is GAGVSQTPSNKVTEKGKYVELRCDPISGHTALYWYRQSLGQGPEFLIYFQGTGAADDSGLPNDRFFAVRPEGSVSTLKIQRTERGDSAVYLCASSLKAGGLYEQYFGPGTRLTVT.

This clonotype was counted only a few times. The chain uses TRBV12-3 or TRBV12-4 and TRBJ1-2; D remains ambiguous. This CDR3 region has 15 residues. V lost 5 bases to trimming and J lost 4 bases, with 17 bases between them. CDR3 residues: CASSPRRLSFYGYTF. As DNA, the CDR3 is TGTGCCAGCAGTCCTAGGCGTCTCAGTTTCTATGGCTACACCTTC.

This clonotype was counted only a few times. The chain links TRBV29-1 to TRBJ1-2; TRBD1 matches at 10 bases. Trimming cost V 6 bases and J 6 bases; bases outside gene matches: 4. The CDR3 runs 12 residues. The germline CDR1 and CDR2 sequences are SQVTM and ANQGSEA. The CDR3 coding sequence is TGCAGCGTAGGACAGGGGGGCCATGGCTACACCTTC. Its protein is CSVGQGGHGYTF. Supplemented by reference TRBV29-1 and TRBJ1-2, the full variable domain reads SAVISQKPSRDICQRGTSLTIQCQVDSQVTMMFWYRQQPGQSLTLIATANQGSEATYESGFVIDKFPISRPNLTFSTLTVSNMSPEDSSIYLCSVGQGGHGYTFGSGTRLTVV.

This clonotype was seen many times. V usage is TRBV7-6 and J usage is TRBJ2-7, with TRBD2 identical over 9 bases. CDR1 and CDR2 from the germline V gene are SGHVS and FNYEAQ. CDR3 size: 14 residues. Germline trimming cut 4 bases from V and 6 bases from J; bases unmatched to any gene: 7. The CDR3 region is CASSSAGGSLEQYF. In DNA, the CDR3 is TGTGCCAGCAGCTCAGCGGGAGGCTCCCTCGAGCAGTACTTC.

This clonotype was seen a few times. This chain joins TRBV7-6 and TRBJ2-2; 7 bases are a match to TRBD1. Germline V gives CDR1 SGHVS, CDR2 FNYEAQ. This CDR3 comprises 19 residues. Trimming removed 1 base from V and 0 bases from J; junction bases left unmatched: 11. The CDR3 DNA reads TGTGCCAGCAGCTTAGTCCCACGACAGGGATTCGCGAACACCGGGGAGCTGTTTTTT. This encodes CASSLVPRQGFANTGELFF.

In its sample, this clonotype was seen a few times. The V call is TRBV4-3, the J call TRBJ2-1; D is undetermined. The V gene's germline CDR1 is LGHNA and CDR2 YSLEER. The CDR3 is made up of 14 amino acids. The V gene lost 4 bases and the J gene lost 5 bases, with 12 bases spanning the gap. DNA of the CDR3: TGCGCCAGCAGCCGGGTTGATGGTCACAATGAGCAGTTCTTC. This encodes CASSRVDGHNEQFF.

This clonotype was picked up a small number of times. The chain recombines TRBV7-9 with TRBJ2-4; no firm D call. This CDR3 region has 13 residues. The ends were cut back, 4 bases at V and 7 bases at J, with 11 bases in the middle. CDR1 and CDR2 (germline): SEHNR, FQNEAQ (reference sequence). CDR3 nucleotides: TGTGCCAGCAGCTCCGTGGCCCGGAACATTCAGTACTTC. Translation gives CASSSVARNIQYF.

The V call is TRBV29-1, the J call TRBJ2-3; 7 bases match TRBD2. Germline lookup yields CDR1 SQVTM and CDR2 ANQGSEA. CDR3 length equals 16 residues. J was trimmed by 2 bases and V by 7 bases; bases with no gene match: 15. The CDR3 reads CSAVGIGGLHTDTQYF. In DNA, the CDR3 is TGCAGCGCCGTAGGAATTGGGGGACTACACACAGATACGCAGTATTTT.

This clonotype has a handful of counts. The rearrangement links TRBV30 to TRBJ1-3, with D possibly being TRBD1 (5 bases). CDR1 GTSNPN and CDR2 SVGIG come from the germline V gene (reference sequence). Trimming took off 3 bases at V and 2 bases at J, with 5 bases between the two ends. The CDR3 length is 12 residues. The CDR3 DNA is TGTGCCTGGAGAGGGGCTGGAAACACCATATATTTT. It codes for CAWRGAGNTIYF.